This T cell receptor beta chain is drawn from a study of blood T cells in healthy people across ages. General study findings and limits: Strongly correlated with naive T cell percentage was TCR beta diversity.

This clonotype was seen ten or more times. What it recognizes is unknown. Primers used in a second PCR of about 6 to 11 cycles were a sample-barcoded 5' primer and a J-beta primer mix. TCRdb used MiXCR to reprocess the 5' RACE reads, holding one entry per CDR3 protein. The repertoire holds more than 650,000 distinct CDR3 sequences, with approximately 22% as singletons. Germline values: CDR1 SGHRS, CDR2 YFSETQ. This CDR3 spans 14 amino acids. Trimming left V 2 bases short and J 8 bases short, with 11 bases between. Sequenced: blood. The TCR was taken from a man between 65 and 85 years old in good health. The rearrangement joins TRBV5-1 to TRBJ1-6, with D unclear. The CDR3 coding sequence is TGCGCCAGCAGCTTTAAAGGGATCGATTCACCCCTCCACTTT. This codes for CASSFKGIDSPLHF.